A single T cell receptor (beta chain) is shown here with its context. The entry originates in a study of blood T cell repertoires in COVID-19. The repertoire was sequenced with immunoSEQ multiplex PCR; TCRdb's copy has only in-frame clones and lacks some. The sample includes around 61,000 clones, roughly three quarters of them seen just once. There are 12 residues in the CDR3. Germline CDR1 is LNHDA and CDR2 is SQIVND (reference sequence). Trimming took 4 bases from V and 6 from J, leaving 7 bases between them. The sequence derives from a man older than 75 with acute or convalescent COVID-19. The V call is TRBV19, the J call TRBJ1-5; D is unresolved. Sequenced input: peripheral blood. CDR3 amino acids: CASSTQSQPQHF. Here the CDR3 DNA reads TGTGCCAGTAGTACACAGAGTCAGCCCCAGCATTTT.